This T cell receptor beta chain was sequenced in a study of regulatory T cells in long-lasting Graves disease. In its sample, this clonotype was seen many times. The target antigen is unknown. Time point here: newly diagnosed GD, antithyroid drugs for less than 3 months. Scientists built the TCR library using RNA that was extracted from PBMCs. Arm-PCR with iRepertoire HTBI primers amplified the CDR3 regions for these TCR beta libraries. TCRdb called the multiplex PCR reads again in MiXCR, with one record for every CDR3 protein. The data contain roughly 400,000 distinct CDR3 sequences, around 15% of them singletons. Whole-study results and caveats: Limited samples may have lowered accuracy.

The same sample was also studied in work on T cells in Graves' hyperthyroidism and ophthalmopathy. As that study records: Most clonotypes expanded in the thyroid (above 0.001) were also present in blood. Through a model of 13 V-J features, ophthalmopathy was separated from stable hyperthyroidism.

The sample here was peripheral blood mononuclear cells (PBMCs), taken at new diagnosis, from a patient treated with antithyroid drugs. This sequence was found in a woman aged 18-29 years with Graves disease.

The CDR3 DNA is TGTGCCACCAGCAGAGGACAGGGCGACGCTAACGCTAACTATGGCTACACCTTC. It encodes CATSRGQGDANANYGYTF. V is TRBV15 and J is TRBJ1-2; 7 positions match TRBD1. This CDR3 has 18 amino acids. Germline assignment: CDR1 LNHNV and CDR2 YYDKDF (reference sequence). The V and J ends lost 1 base and 0 bases, in that order; junction bases with no gene match: 11.